Here is one T cell receptor beta chain with its context. Its antigen remains unidentified. Here immunoSEQ multiplex PCR was the method, and the copy in TCRdb shows in-frame clones only, minus some. The sample lists about 4,600 clones; 67% were seen once. The data are from a study of CD8 T cell repertoires and HIV-1 epitope variants. Study-wide background: Tested: three Gag epitope families, Nef HW9 and YT9.

Study conclusions and caveats: Six of nine antigen-specific clonotypes appeared cross-reactive to autologous or escape variants. Only beta chains were identified, marking proliferation to antigen, not function.

V lost 1 base and J 16 bases, leaving 17 bases between the germline ends. The CDR3 loop spans 14 amino acids. Per the germline V gene, CDR1 is LGHNA and CDR2 is YSLEER. V and J are TRBV4-3 and TRBJ1-6, with no clear D. This TCR derives from a male donor with HIV. Sequencing input: cultured CD8+ T cells derived from PBMCs. The CDR3 sequence is CASSQGDEGRPLHF. Here the CDR3 DNA reads TGCGCCAGCAGCCAAGGAGATGAAGGGCGGCCTCTCCACTTT.